This TCR beta chain was obtained from a study of monozygotic twins with inflammatory bowel disease. Notes on the study in general: Ultimately, a single strong signal or clonotype associated with IBD was not supported.

Germline V CDR1 and CDR2: MNHEY, SVGAGI. The CDR3 extends over 17 amino acids. An amount of approximately 3,800 ng of total RNA was used for each TCR library. With the 5' RACE reads reprocessed, TCRdb shows one record per CDR3 protein and no DNA. The ten top clones account for just over 2.5%, within a sample of 300,000 to 400,000 distinct CDR3 sequences. With regard to this clonotype: Its antigen is unknown.

The source material was blood. The clonotype was recovered from a human donor with ulcerative colitis or Crohn's disease, or a healthy co-twin of an affected twin (not recorded which). V and J are TRBV6-5 and TRBJ2-1; the TCRdb D gene call, TRBD1, has no DNA to confirm it. CDR3 sequence: CASSYGLFGGGGNEQFF.